One TCR beta chain is described in this entry. Its antigen is as yet unknown. Germline CDR1 is DFQATT and CDR2 is SNEGSKA (reference sequence). This CDR3 is built from 14 residues. The V and J ends lost 6 bases and 1 base respectively, with 14 bases between them. TCRdb re-derived calls from the 5' RACE reads in MiXCR, one entry per CDR3 protein. The sample contains 130,000 to 150,000 distinct CDR3 sequences, under 25% of which appear only once. The data originate from a study of T-cell memory formation after mild COVID-19. Across the study: Largely, the TCR clusters proved donor specific.

Study-wide points: Researchers could not confirm that second-wave clones peaking on day 37 targeted SARS-CoV-2. Most CD4+ clones that shrank were in CM and EM, while CD8+ ones turned up in EMRA. Day 15 to 85 contracting clones showed balanced CD4/CD8; day 15 to 37 expanders favored CD4+.

The sequence was collected from an adult woman who had mild COVID-19 (a few samples of this study predate the infection). Cell type and time point are not known. V gene TRBV20-1 combines with J gene TRBJ2-3; D is perhaps TRBD1 (6 bases). The sequencing input was PBMCs or a T cell subset sorted from them (not recorded which). In nucleotides, the CDR3 is TGCAGTGCCCCGCCGGGACAACGCACAGATACGCAGTATTTT. This codes for CSAPPGQRTDTQYF.